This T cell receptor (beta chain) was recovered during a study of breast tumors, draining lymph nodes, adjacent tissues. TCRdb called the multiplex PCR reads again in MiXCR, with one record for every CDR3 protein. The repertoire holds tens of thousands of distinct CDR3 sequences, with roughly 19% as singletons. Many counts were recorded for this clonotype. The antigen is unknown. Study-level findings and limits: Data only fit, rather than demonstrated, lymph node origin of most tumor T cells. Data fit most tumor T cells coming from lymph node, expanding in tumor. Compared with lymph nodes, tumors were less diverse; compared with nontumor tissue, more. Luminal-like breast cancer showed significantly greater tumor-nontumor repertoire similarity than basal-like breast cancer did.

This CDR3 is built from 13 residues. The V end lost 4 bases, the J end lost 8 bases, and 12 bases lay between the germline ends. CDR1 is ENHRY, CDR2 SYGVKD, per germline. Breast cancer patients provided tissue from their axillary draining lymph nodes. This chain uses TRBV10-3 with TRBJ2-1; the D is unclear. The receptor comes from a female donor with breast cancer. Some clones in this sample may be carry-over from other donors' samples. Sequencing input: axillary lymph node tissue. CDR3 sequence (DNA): TGTGCCATCAGTGCCGACTCCGGCTATGAGCAGTTCTTC. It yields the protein CAISADSGYEQFF.